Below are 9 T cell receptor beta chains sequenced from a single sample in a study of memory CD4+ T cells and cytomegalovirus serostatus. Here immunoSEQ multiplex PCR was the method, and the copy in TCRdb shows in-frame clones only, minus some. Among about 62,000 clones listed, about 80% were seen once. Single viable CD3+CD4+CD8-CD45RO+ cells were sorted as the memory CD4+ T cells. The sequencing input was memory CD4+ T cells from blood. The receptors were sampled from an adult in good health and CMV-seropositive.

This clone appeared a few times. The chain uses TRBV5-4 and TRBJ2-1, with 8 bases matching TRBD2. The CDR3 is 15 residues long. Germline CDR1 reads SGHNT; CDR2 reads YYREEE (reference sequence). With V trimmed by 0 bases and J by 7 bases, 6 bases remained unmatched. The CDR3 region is CASSLGLASLNEQFF. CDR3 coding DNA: TGTGCCAGCAGCTTGGGACTAGCGTCACTTAATGAGCAGTTCTTC.

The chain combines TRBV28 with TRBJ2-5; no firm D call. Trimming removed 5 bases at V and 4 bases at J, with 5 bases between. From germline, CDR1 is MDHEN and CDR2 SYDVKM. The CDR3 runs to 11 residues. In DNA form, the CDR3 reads TGTGCCAGCAGTCATGGAGAGACCCAGTACTTC. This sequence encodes CASSHGETQYF.

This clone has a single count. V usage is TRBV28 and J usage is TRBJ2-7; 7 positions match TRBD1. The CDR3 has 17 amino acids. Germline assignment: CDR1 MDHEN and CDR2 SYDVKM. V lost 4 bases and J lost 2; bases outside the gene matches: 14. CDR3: CASSYHLEGARTYEQYF. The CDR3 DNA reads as TGTGCCAGCAGTTACCACTTAGAGGGGGCCCGTACCTACGAGCAGTACTTC.

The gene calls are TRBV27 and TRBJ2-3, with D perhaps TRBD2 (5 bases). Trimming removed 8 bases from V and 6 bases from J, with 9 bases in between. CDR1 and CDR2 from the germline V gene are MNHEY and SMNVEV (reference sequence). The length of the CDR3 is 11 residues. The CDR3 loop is CASGRGDTQYF. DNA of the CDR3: TGTGCCAGCGGAAGAGGGGATACGCAGTATTTT.

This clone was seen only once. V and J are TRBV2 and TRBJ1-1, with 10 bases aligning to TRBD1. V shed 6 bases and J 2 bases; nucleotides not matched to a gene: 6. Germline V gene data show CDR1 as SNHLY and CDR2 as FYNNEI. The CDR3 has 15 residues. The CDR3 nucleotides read TGTGCCAGCAGGGACAGGGGGTTCCTTAACACTGAAGCTTTCTTT. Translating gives CASRDRGFLNTEAFF.

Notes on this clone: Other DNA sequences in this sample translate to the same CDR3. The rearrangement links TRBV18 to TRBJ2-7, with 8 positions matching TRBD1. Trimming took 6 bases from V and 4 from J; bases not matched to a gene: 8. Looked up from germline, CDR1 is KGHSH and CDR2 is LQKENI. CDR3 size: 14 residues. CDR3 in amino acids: CASSIGQGGYEQYF. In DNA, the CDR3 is TGTGCCAGCTCGATCGGACAGGGAGGTTACGAGCAGTACTTC.

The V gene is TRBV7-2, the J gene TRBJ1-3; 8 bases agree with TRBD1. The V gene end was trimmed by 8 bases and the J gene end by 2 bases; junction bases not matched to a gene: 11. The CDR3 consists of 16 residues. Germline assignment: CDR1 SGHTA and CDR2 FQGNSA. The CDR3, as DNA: TGTGCCAGCGCTACAGGGGGGCCCCTAACTGGAAACACCATATATTTT. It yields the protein CASATGGPLTGNTIYF.

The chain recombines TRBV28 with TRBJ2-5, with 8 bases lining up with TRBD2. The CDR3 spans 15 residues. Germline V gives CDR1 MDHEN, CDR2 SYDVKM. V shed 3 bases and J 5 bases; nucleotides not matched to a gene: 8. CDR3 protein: CASSFLGGAGETQYF. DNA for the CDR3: TGTGCCAGCAGTTTCCTCGGGGGGGCCGGGGAGACCCAGTACTTC. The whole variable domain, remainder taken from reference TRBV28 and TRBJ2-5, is DVKVTQSSRYLVKRTGEKVFLECVQDMDHENMFWYRQDPGLGLRLIYFSYDVKMKEKGDIPEGYSVSREKKERFSLILESASTNQTSMYLCASSFLGGAGETQYFGPGTRLLVL.

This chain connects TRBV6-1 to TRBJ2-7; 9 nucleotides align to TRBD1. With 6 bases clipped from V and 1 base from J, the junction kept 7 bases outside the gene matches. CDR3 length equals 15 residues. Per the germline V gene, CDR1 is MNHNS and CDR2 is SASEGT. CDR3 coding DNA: TGTGCCAGCAGACCGTCGGACAGGGGATCCTACGAGCAGTACTTC. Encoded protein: CASRPSDRGSYEQYF.